These 20 T cell receptor beta chains came from one sample sequenced in a study of T-cell memory formation after mild COVID-19. Each CDR3 protein is one row after TCRdb ran MiXCR on the 5' RACE reads. The table has roughly 400,000 distinct CDR3 sequences, about a sixth seen once; the top ten hold about 22%. The sequencing input was PBMCs or a T cell subset sorted from them (not recorded which). The receptors shown here come from a man between 18 and 29 years old who had mild COVID-19 (a few samples of this study predate the infection). Cell type and time point are not known.

This chain uses TRBV20-1 with TRBJ2-2; no definite D call. CDR1 and CDR2 (germline): DFQATT, SNEGSKA (reference sequence). The CDR3 is made up of 15 amino acids. V was cut by 0 bases and J by 5 bases, with 13 bases left in between. The CDR3 nucleotides are TGCAGTGCTAGAGACCCGAAGGTCGGGACCGGGGAGCTGTTTTTT. This gives the protein CSARDPKVGTGELFF.

This sequence joins TRBV6-5 and TRBJ2-3, with a tentative D call TRBD2 (7 bases). From germline, CDR1 is MNHEY and CDR2 SVGAGI. The CDR3 runs 17 residues. Trimming took 4 bases from V and 2 from J, leaving 19 bases between them. The CDR3 here is CASSWGGGLSPTDTQYF. The CDR3 coding sequence is TGTGCCAGCAGTTGGGGGGGCGGGTTGAGCCCCACAGATACGCAGTATTTT.

This clonotype was seen more than once but under ten times. The V and J genes are TRBV23-1 and TRBJ1-5; a possible D gene is TRBD1 (5 bases). TRBV23-1 is an ORF, with its function uncertain. The V and J ends lost 5 bases and 0 bases respectively, with 20 bases between them. This CDR3 is 18 amino acids long. The CDR3 region is CASSSSGARTYSNQPQHF. DNA for the CDR3: TGCGCCAGCAGTTCTTCCGGGGCCAGAACTTATAGCAATCAGCCCCAGCATTTT.

V and J are TRBV21-1 and TRBJ2-7. TRBV21-1 is recorded as a pseudogene. The CDR3 has 14 residues. CDR3 DNA sequence: TGTGCCAGCAGCAAAGTTAAGGGCGCCTACGAGCAGTACGTC. Encoded protein: CASSKVKGAYEQYV.

Remarks on this clonotype: The CDR3 end shows no conserved phenylalanine or tryptophan, and so a read error is likely. This chain links TRBV4-1 with TRBJ2-7; the match to TRBD1 covers 10 bases. After removal of 5 bases from V and 7 bases from J, the junction contained 11 bases not matched to a gene. The CDR3 has 15 residues. Germline V CDR1 and CDR2: MGHRA, YSYEKL. The CDR3: CASSEPGQGTTEQYI. The CDR3 coding sequence is TGCGCCAGCAGCGAACCGGGACAGGGGACGACGGAGCAGTACATC.

With regard to this clonotype: Compared with germline, one end of the junction differs, possibly owing to a read error. The genes are TRBV9 and TRBJ1-6; possibly TRBD1 for D (5 bases). The CDR3 covers 16 residues. The V gene's germline CDR1 is SGDLS and CDR2 YYNGEE. In nucleotides, the CDR3 is TGTGCCAGCAGCGTTGGGACCCGCGGCTATTATTCACCCCTCCACTTT. Its protein product is CASSVGTRGYYSPLHF.

The chain uses TRBV28 and TRBJ2-2; perhaps TRBD1 as D (6 bases). Per germline, CDR1 MDHEN and CDR2 SYDVKM. V gave up 6 bases and J gave up 6 bases, with 11 bases separating them. There are 13 residues in the CDR3. In DNA form, the CDR3 reads TGTGCCAGCAGACTACAGGGATCCGGGGAGCTGTTTTTT. Amino acids: CASRLQGSGELFF.

This clonotype was observed once. The rearrangement joins TRBV9 to TRBJ2-3; D is unclear. The germline V gene has CDR1 SGDLS and CDR2 YYNGEE. CDR3 size: 13 residues. Trimming removed 7 bases from V and 6 bases from J, with 15 bases in between. The CDR3 loop is CASGRPSVDTQYF. The CDR3 bases are TGTGCCAGCGGCCGACCTTCCGTTGATACGCAGTATTTT.

The CDR3, as DNA: TGTGCCATCAAGGAGTTGGAGGGACCCCAGCATTTT. The encoded protein is CAIKELEGPQHF. This rearrangement joins TRBV10-3 to TRBJ1-5; D remains unclear. This CDR3 is 12 amino acids long. Trimming removed 7 bases at V and 10 bases at J, with 14 bases between. CDR1 and CDR2 from the germline V gene are ENHRY and SYGVKD.

This clonotype appeared many times. V usage is TRBV4-3 and J usage is TRBJ2-1; 9 nucleotides line up with TRBD1. The CDR3 is 16 amino acids. V gave up 2 bases and J gave up 4 bases; unmatched junction bases: 6. Germline V CDR1 and CDR2: LGHNA, YSLEER. The CDR3 reads CASSQRAQGAYNEQFF. As DNA, the CDR3 is TGCGCCAGCAGCCAAAGGGCACAGGGGGCATACAATGAGCAGTTCTTC.

This clonotype has a handful of counts. This chain links TRBV20-1 with TRBJ1-2; TRBD1 matches 7 bases. The CDR3 spans 13 residues. Germline V gives CDR1 DFQATT, CDR2 SNEGSKA (reference sequence). CDR3 region: CSSGNRGWDGYTF. In nucleotides, the CDR3 is TGCAGCTCCGGCAACAGGGGTTGGGATGGCTACACCTTC.

This sequence joins TRBV2 and TRBJ2-7, with 11 bases fitting TRBD1. The CDR3 has 15 residues. The V and J ends lost 5 bases and 6 bases, in that order; junction bases with no gene match: 9. CDR1 and CDR2 (germline): SNHLY, FYNNEI. The CDR3 sequence: CASSTPGTGGGEQYF. Written as DNA, the CDR3 is TGTGCCAGCAGTACCCCCGGGACAGGGGGGGGCGAGCAGTACTTC.

CDR3 nucleotides: TGTGCCAGCAGTCGACAGGGGGCCGTGGGCACAGATACGCAGTATTTT. This gives the protein CASSRQGAVGTDTQYF. The chain couples TRBV12-3 or TRBV12-4 to TRBJ2-3, with 10 bases matching TRBD1. The junction had 6 bases not matched to a gene; V was cut back by 5 bases and J by 1 base. This CDR3 region has 16 residues.

The rearrangement joins TRBV2 to TRBJ2-7; tentatively, D is TRBD2 (5 bases). CDR1 and CDR2 (germline): SNHLY, FYNNEI. CDR3 length: 13 amino acids. Between the trimmed V and J ends, which lost 10 bases and 7 bases, there was a span of 20 bases. CDR3 amino acids: CATTSGILREQYF. In DNA form, the CDR3 reads TGTGCCACCACCTCGGGAATCCTACGGGAGCAGTACTTC.

This clonotype occurred a few times. The chain uses TRBV7-9 and TRBJ2-4, with TRBD2 identical over 13 bases. The CDR3 length is 15 residues. From germline, CDR1 is SEHNR and CDR2 FQNEAQ (reference sequence). V lost 4 bases to trimming and J lost 5 bases; unmatched junction nucleotides: 2. The CDR3 spells CASSSGTSGENIQYF. CDR3 DNA sequence: TGTGCCAGCAGCTCCGGGACTAGCGGGGAAAACATTCAGTACTTC.

J is TRBJ1-1 and V is TRBV5-1, with 7 bases that match TRBD1. V lost 4 bases, J lost 2 bases, and 8 bases stayed unmatched. The germline CDR1 and CDR2 sequences are SGHRS and YFSETQ. The CDR3 covers 15 residues. CDR3 DNA: TGCGCCAGCAGCCCACAGGGGATCGAAAACACTGAAGCTTTCTTT. It yields the protein CASSPQGIENTEAFF. Filled out from reference TRBV5-1 and TRBJ1-1, the complete variable domain reads KAGVTQTPRYLIKTRGQQVTLSCSPISGHRSVSWYQQTPGQGLQFLFEYFSETQRNKGNFPGRFSGRQFSNSRSEMNVSTLELGDSALYLCASSPQGIENTEAFFGQGTRLTVV.

This chain connects TRBV6-5 to TRBJ1-3, with a tentative D call TRBD1 (6 bases). Germline CDR1 MNHEY, CDR2 SVGAGI. Trimming removed 0 bases at V and 4 bases at J, with 13 bases between. This CDR3 has 16 residues. The CDR3 loop reads CASSYSRAGAGNTIYF. DNA for the CDR3: TGTGCCAGCAGTTACTCCCGGGCAGGGGCCGGAAACACCATATATTTT.

The rearrangement uses TRBV2 and TRBJ1-2; D unresolved. The V and J ends lost 0 bases and 1 base respectively, with 9 bases between them. The CDR3 length is 15 residues. Germline loops: CDR1 SNHLY, CDR2 FYNNEI. The CDR3 here is CASSEAGSFNYGYTF. The CDR3 DNA reads as TGTGCCAGCAGTGAAGCGGGGAGTTTTAACTATGGCTACACCTTC.

The chain recombines TRBV12-3 or TRBV12-4 with TRBJ1-5, with a weak D call TRBD1 (5 bases). V lost 2 bases and J 3 bases, leaving 11 bases between the germline ends. This CDR3 has 15 amino acids. This chain's CDR3 is CASSLRGGFNQPQHF. The CDR3 DNA follows: TGTGCCAGCAGTTTAAGGGGAGGGTTCAATCAGCCCCAGCATTTT.

This clonotype came up a few times. The rearrangement uses TRBV7-2 and TRBJ2-3; 10 nucleotides agree with TRBD2. Germline V CDR1 and CDR2: SGHTA, FQGNSA. The V and J ends lost 4 bases and 1 base, in that order; junction bases with no gene match: 5. CDR3 size: 16 residues. The CDR3 spells CASSSRAGGGTDTQYF. CDR3 nucleotide sequence: TGTGCCAGCAGCTCCCGAGCGGGGGGGGGCACAGATACGCAGTATTTT.